This T cell receptor beta chain was recovered during a study of cytomegalovirus exposure and HLA in healthy donors. There are 15 residues in the CDR3. V shed 8 bases, J shed 4 bases, and the junction held 11 bases outside the gene matches. From germline, CDR1 is GTSNPN and CDR2 SVGIG (reference sequence). The study, taken as a whole, reports: For TCR beta chains, V- and J-gene trimming was later linked to a missense DCLRE1C variant.

The PCR ran on 60 Vbeta and 13 Jbeta primers. The protocol was immunoSEQ multiplex PCR, while the TCRdb copy is restricted to in-frame clones and leaves out a portion. The sample holds 85,000 or so clones. Turning to this clone: Its antigen is still unknown.

This clonotype originated in a woman in her twenties or thirties in good health and CMV-seronegative. The chain joins TRBV30 to TRBJ2-1, with 10 bases lining up with TRBD2. Sequencing was done on a sample of PBMCs. CDR3 residues: CAGIRTSGQYNEQFF. The CDR3 DNA is TGTGCCGGGATACGGACTAGCGGACAATACAATGAGCAGTTCTTC.